These T cell receptor beta chains were read from a single sample in a study of blood T cell repertoires in COVID-19. Assay used: immunoSEQ multiplex PCR; TCRdb lists only in-frame clones, some missing. The table has nearly 350,000 clones, around 80% seen once; the top ten hold 2.5% to 3%. The sample consisted of peripheral blood. Source of these receptors: a man between 25 and 39 years old with active or convalescent COVID-19. The CDR3 runs from the conserved cysteine through the conserved F or W. The order of the fields is V gene, J gene, D gene, clone size, CDR3 DNA, CDR3 protein. A D gene is named only where the DNA matches it firmly. For some rows the clone size is stated as once, few or many, or as a class when expanded; others skip it.

>TRBV4-3|TRBJ1-1|NA|NA
TGCGCCAGCAGCCATGGAGGGAAGACGAACACTGAAGCTTTCTTT
CASSHGGKTNTEAFF
>TRBV7-3|TRBJ2-3|TRBD2|NA
TGTGCCAGCTCGCTAGCGGGGGGTACTAACACAGATACGCAGTATTTT
CASSLAGGTNTDTQYF
>TRBV5-1|TRBJ1-5|TRBD1|once
TGCGCCAGCAGCTTGGTGACAGGGGAAGTTCAGCCCCAGCATTTT
CASSLVTGEVQPQHF
>TRBV28|TRBJ1-2|NA|NA
TGTGCCAGCAGTTTATGGTCGTTTAACTATGGCTACACCTTC
CASSLWSFNYGYTF
>TRBV7-2|TRBJ2-3|NA|NA
TGTGCCAGCAGCTTCTCGACAGAACTCACAGATACGCAGTATTTT
CASSFSTELTDTQYF
>TRBV28|TRBJ2-7|NA|few
TGTGCCAGCAGTCCTACCTACTACGAGCAGTACTTC
CASSPTYYEQYF
>TRBV18|TRBJ1-1|TRBD1|NA
TGTGCCAGCTCACCCGAGGGGGCGCCGAGCACTGAAGCTTTCTTT
CASSPEGAPSTEAFF
>TRBV11-2|TRBJ1-2|NA|once
TGTGCCAGCAGCTTACTCCGGTATTCTAACTATGGCTACACCTTC
CASSLLRYSNYGYTF
>TRBV28|TRBJ2-7|NA|NA
TGTGCCAGCAGAAGGACTGCTACCTACGAGCAGTACTTC
CASRRTATYEQYF
>TRBV5-3|TRBJ2-5|NA|NA
TGTGCCAGAAGCTTGTTCTATCAAGAGACCCAGTACTTC
CARSLFYQETQYF
>TRBV5-5|TRBJ2-1|NA|NA
TGTGCCAGCAGCTTGCAGGGCTACAATGAGCAGTTCTTC
CASSLQGYNEQFF
>TRBV11-3|TRBJ2-7|NA|NA
TGTGCCAGCAGCTTAGAGTCTCAGGCCCCCTACGAGCAGTACTTC
CASSLESQAPYEQYF
>TRBV6-5|TRBJ1-6|TRBD1|NA
TGTGCCAGCAGTTATCTTGGACAGGGAGGATCACCCCTCCACTTT
CASSYLGQGGSPLHF
>TRBV4-3|TRBJ2-3|TRBD2|many
TGCGCCAGCAGCCAAGATAATGCGGGAGGGGGCACAGATACGCAGTATTTT
CASSQDNAGGGTDTQYF
>TRBV28|TRBJ1-4|TRBD1|NA
TGTGCCAGCAGTTTGACAGGGGCTAAGAAAAAACTGTTTTTT
CASSLTGAKKKLFF
>TRBV24-1|TRBJ2-7|TRBD1|NA
TGTGCCACCAGTGACCCGGACAGGGGGTACGAGCAGTACTTC
CATSDPDRGYEQYF
>TRBV4-1|TRBJ2-5|NA|NA
TGCGCCAGCAGCCAAGTATATTTGGAGACCCAGTACTTC
CASSQVYLETQYF
>TRBV13|TRBJ2-7|NA|NA
TGTGCCAGCAGCTTGAAGGGGTATCCCTACGAGCAGTACTTC
CASSLKGYPYEQYF
>TRBV5-6|TRBJ2-1|TRBD1|NA
TGTGCCAGCAGCCCCCGACAGGGGATGGCTCAGGGCAATGAGCAGTTCTTC
CASSPRQGMAQGNEQFF
>TRBV4-2|TRBJ2-5|TRBD1|NA
TGTGCCAGCAGCTTTCTCGCTCCTGGGACAGGGGGCGCAGAGACCCAGTACTTC
CASSFLAPGTGGAETQYF
>TRBV12-5|TRBJ2-2|NA|NA
TGTGCTAGTGGTTCTGAGGCCGGGGAGCTGTTTTTT
CASGSEAGELFF
>TRBV6-2/TRBV6-3|TRBJ1-6|TRBD1|NA
TGTGCCAGCAGCCCAGGGGGACCCTATAATTCACCCCTCCACTTT
CASSPGGPYNSPLHF
>TRBV2|TRBJ1-6|NA|NA
TGTGCCAGCAGGGGTCGGGGGGCCTATAATTCACCCCTCCACTTT
CASRGRGAYNSPLHF
>TRBV27|TRBJ1-6|NA|NA
TGTGCCAGCAGTCCTGGCCTGATTTCACCCCTCCACTTT
CASSPGLISPLHF
>TRBV5-8|TRBJ2-6|NA|NA
TGTGCCAGCAAAGAGGGCTTCCGCTCTGGGGCCAACGTCCTGACTTTC
CASKEGFRSGANVLTF
>TRBV7-7|TRBJ2-5|TRBD1|NA
TGTGCCAGCAGCTTAAGGCCCCCGGGACAGGTGGTTCTAGTGGGGCAAGAGACCCAGTACTTC
CASSLRPPGQVVLVGQETQYF
>TRBV13|TRBJ1-1|TRBD1|NA
TGTGCCAGCAGCCCCTCGACAGGGGAAGCTTTCTTT
CASSPSTGEAFF
>TRBV5-1|TRBJ2-5|TRBD1|NA
TGCGCCAGCAGCCTAGGGACAGGGCCCAACCAAGAGACCCAGTACTTC
CASSLGTGPNQETQYF
>TRBV10-3|TRBJ2-2|TRBD2|once
TGTGCCATCACCGGGAGGGAGACCGGGGAGCTGTTTTTT
CAITGRETGELFF
>TRBV4-2|TRBJ2-1|NA|NA
TGTGCCAGCAGCCAAGATTACCCTACAGGGACCGAGCAGTTCTTC
CASSQDYPTGTEQFF
>TRBV11-1|TRBJ2-7|NA|few
TGTGCCAGCAACCCGGACAGAACCTCTTACGAGCAGTACTTC
CASNPDRTSYEQYF
>TRBV18|TRBJ2-5|NA|NA
TGTGCCAGCTCACCAAGACTCACGTACCAAGAGACCCAGTACTTC
CASSPRLTYQETQYF
>TRBV19|TRBJ1-4|TRBD1|few
TGTGCCAGTAAGAGGACAGGGGGCGTTAATGAAAAACTGTTTTTT
CASKRTGGVNEKLFF
>TRBV4-1|TRBJ2-5|TRBD1|NA
TGCGCCAGCAGTCCTACAGGGGGCCCATTGGAAGAGACCCAGTACTTC
CASSPTGGPLEETQYF
>TRBV28|TRBJ2-1|NA|NA
TGTGCCAGCACCACCCCGGCGGCGGCGGATGAGCAGTTCTTC
CASTTPAAADEQFF
>TRBV6-2/TRBV6-3|TRBJ2-1|TRBD2|many
TGTGCCAGCAGTTACTCACTAGCGGGGGGCAATGAGCAGTTCTTC
CASSYSLAGGNEQFF
>TRBV4-3|TRBJ1-5|NA|NA
TGCGCCAGCAGCCAAGGCCATCGCGGGGGATATCAGCCCCAGCATTTT
CASSQGHRGGYQPQHF
>TRBV5-4|TRBJ2-7|TRBD2|NA
TGTGCCAGCAGCTTGGTATCGAGCGGGAGAAACGAGCAGTACTTC
CASSLVSSGRNEQYF
>TRBV27|TRBJ1-4|NA|NA
TGTGCCAGCAGTACTCGACAGAATGAAAAACTGTTTTTT
CASSTRQNEKLFF
>TRBV6-2/TRBV6-3|TRBJ2-3|TRBD1|NA
TGTGCCAGCAGTTACCAAACAGGGGGCGTAGGCCGCACAGATACGCAGTATTTT
CASSYQTGGVGRTDTQYF
>TRBV6-6|TRBJ2-3|TRBD2|few
TGTGCCAGCCGAACTGCCGCGGGAGGGATCACAGATACGCAGTATTTT
CASRTAAGGITDTQYF
>TRBV11-2|TRBJ2-1|NA|NA
TGTGCCAGCAGCTTAGATCGGGGCAATGAGCAGTTCTTC
CASSLDRGNEQFF
>TRBV6-5|TRBJ1-5|NA|NA
TGTGCCAGCAAGGGAGACTACAATCAGCCCCAGCATTTT
CASKGDYNQPQHF
>TRBV5-1|TRBJ1-1|NA|NA
TGCGCCAGCGCGGGAGAATTCCTGGGGACTGAAGCTTTCTTT
CASAGEFLGTEAFF
>TRBV28|TRBJ2-1|NA|NA
TGTGCCAGCAGTCTCGAGGTAGTTCGATGGGAGCAGTTCTTC
CASSLEVVRWEQFF
>TRBV27|TRBJ2-1|TRBD2|NA
TGTGCCAGCAGTTTGGGGAGGGGACCAAGCTCCTACAATGAGCAGTTCTTC
CASSLGRGPSSYNEQFF
>TRBV5-1|TRBJ2-7|TRBD2|NA
TGCGCCAGCAGCCCGGAAGCGGGAGCGGCCTACGAGCAGTACTTC
CASSPEAGAAYEQYF
>TRBV7-6|TRBJ2-1|TRBD2|once
TGTGCCAGCAGCCCGACCCCCCTTCTAGCGGGAGGTTACAATGAGCAGTTCTTC
CASSPTPLLAGGYNEQFF
>TRBV15|TRBJ1-2|NA|NA
TGTGCCACCAGCAGAGTCACCCCAGGTGGCTACACCTTC
CATSRVTPGGYTF
>TRBV30|TRBJ1-1|NA|NA
TGTGCCTGGAGTGGACTCGGAAGGACTGAAGCTTTCTTT
CAWSGLGRTEAFF
>TRBV18|TRBJ2-1|NA|NA
TGTGCCAGCTCATCTACGGACACCTCCTATGGCAATGAGCAGTTCTTC
CASSSTDTSYGNEQFF